This TCR beta chain was recorded in a study of T-cell memory formation after mild COVID-19. TCRdb passed the 5' RACE reads through MiXCR, listing each CDR3 protein once. The sample yields hundreds of thousands of distinct CDR3 sequences, roughly an eighth seen once. Germline trimming cut 1 base from V and 3 bases from J; bases unmatched to any gene: 3. Per the germline V gene, CDR1 is SGHRS and CDR2 is YFSETQ. The CDR3 spans 16 residues. The source is a young man who had mild COVID-19 (a few samples of this study predate the infection). Cell type and time point are not known. The sample comprised PBMCs or a T cell subset sorted from them (not recorded which). This sequence joins TRBV5-1 and TRBJ2-2, with TRBD2 identical over 10 bases. In nucleotides, the CDR3 is TGCGCCAGCAGCTTGAGAACTAGCGGGGACACCGGGGAGCTGTTTTTT. This translates into CASSLRTSGDTGELFF.